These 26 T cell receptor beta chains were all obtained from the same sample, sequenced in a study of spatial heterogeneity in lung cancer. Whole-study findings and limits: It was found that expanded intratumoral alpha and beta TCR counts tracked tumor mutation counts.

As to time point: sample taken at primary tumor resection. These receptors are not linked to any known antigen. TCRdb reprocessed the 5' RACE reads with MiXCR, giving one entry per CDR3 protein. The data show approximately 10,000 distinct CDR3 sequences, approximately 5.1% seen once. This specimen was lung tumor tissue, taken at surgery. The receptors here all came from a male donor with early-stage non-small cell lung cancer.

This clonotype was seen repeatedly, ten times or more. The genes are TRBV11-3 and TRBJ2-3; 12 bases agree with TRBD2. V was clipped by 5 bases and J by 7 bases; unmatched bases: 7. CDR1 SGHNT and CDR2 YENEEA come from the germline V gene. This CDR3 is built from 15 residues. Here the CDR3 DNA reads TGTGCCAGCAGCGCTGGACTAGCGGGGACTCATACGCAGTATTTT. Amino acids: CASSAGLAGTHTQYF.

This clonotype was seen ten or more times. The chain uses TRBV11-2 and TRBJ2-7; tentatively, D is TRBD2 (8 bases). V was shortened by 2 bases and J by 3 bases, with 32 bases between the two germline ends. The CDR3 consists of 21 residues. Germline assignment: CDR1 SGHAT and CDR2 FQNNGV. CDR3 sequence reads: CASSLRGSLGQTGSGNYEQYF. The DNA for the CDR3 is TGTGCCAGCAGCTTAAGAGGGAGTTTGGGACAGACGGGTAGCGGGAACTACGAGCAGTACTTC.

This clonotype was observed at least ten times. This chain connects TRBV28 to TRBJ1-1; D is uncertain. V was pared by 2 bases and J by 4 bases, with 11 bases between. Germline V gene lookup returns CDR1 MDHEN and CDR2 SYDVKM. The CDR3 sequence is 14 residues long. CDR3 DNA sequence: TGTGCCAGCAGTTTAGCTGGTTATGGCACTGAAGCTTTCTTT. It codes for CASSLAGYGTEAFF.

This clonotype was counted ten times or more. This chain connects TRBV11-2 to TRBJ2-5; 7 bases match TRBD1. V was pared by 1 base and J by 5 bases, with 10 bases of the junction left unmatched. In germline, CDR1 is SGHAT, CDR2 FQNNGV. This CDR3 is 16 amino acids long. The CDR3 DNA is TGTGCCAGCAGCTTAGGACAGGGAACGTTAAGTGAGACCCAGTACTTC. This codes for CASSLGQGTLSETQYF. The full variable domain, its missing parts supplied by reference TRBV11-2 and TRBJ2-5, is EAGVAQSPRYKIIEKRQSVAFWCNPISGHATLYWYQQILGQGPKLLIQFQNNGVVDDSQLPKDRFSAERLKGVDSTLKIQPAKLEDSAVYLCASSLGQGTLSETQYFGPGTRLLVL.

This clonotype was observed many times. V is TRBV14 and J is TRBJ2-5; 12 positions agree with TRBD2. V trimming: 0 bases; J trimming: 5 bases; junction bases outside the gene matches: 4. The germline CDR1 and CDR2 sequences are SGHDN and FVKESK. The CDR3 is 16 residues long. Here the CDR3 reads CASSQDGLAGSETQYF. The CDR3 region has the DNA TGTGCCAGCAGCCAAGATGGACTAGCGGGGAGCGAGACCCAGTACTTC. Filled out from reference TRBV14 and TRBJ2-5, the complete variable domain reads EAGVTQFPSHSVIEKGQTVTLRCDPISGHDNLYWYRRVMGKEIKFLLHFVKESKQDESGMPNNRFLAERTGGTYSTLKVQPAELEDSGVYFCASSQDGLAGSETQYFGPGTRLLVL.

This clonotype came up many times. In DNA form, the CDR3 reads TGTGCCAGCAGTCCATCTTTCGGTGGAAACACCATATATTTT. Amino acids: CASSPSFGGNTIYF. The V gene is TRBV6-5, the J gene TRBJ1-3; D gene uncertain. CDR3 size: 14 residues. V was trimmed by 5 bases and J by 3 bases, leaving 11 bases between them. Germline V gene sequence: CDR1 MNHEY, CDR2 SVGAGI.

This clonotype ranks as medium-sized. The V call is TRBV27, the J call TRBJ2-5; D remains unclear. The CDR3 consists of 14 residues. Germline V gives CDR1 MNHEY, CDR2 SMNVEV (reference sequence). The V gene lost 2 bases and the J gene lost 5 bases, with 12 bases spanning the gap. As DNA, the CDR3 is TGTGCCAGCAGTTTAATTGACTCCTCCGAGACCCAGTACTTC. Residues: CASSLIDSSETQYF.

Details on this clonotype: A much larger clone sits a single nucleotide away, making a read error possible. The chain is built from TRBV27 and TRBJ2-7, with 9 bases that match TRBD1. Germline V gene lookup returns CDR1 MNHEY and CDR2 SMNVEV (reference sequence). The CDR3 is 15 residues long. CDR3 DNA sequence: TGTGCCAGCAGGACCCAGGGACAGGGAGGCTACGCGCAGTACTTC. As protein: CASRTQGQGGYAQYF.

The CDR3 sequence: CASSTTGAGNTIYF. The CDR3 DNA sequence: TGTGCCAGCAGCACCACAGGCGCTGGAAACACCATATATTTT. This chain links TRBV9 with TRBJ1-3, with TRBD1 as a possible D gene (5 bases). The CDR3 runs 14 residues. Germline CDR1 reads SGDLS; CDR2 reads YYNGEE. Trimming left V 4 bases short and J 2 bases short, with 10 bases between.

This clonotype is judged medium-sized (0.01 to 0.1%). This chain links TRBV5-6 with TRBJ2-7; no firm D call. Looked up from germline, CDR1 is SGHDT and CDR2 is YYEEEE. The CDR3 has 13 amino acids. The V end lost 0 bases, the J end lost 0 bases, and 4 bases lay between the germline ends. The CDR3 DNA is TGTGCCAGCAGCTTGGTAGACTCCTACGAGCAGTACTTC. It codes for CASSLVDSYEQYF.

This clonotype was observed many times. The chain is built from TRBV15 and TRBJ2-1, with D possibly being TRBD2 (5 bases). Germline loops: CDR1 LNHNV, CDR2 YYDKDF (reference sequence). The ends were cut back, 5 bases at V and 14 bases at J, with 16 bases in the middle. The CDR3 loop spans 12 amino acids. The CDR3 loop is CATSGSGGQEFF. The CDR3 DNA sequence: TGTGCCACCAGCGGATCTGGAGGCCAGGAGTTCTTC. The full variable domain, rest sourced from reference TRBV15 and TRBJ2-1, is DAMVIQNPRYQVTQFGKPVTLSCSQTLNHNVMYWYQQKSSQAPKLLFHYYDKDFNNEADTPDNFQSRRPNTSFCFLDIRSPGLGDTAMYLCATSGSGGQEFFGPGTRLTVL.

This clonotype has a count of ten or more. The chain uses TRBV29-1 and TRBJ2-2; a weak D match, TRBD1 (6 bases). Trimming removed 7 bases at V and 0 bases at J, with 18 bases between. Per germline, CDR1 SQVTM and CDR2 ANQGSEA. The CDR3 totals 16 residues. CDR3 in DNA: TGCAGCGCAACCTTACACAGGGAGTCGAACACCGGGGAGCTGTTTTTT. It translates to CSATLHRESNTGELFF.

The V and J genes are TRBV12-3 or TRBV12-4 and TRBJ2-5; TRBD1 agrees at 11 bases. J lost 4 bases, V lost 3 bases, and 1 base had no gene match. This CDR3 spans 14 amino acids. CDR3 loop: CASSLDRGRETQYF. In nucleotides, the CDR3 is TGTGCCAGCAGTTTGGACAGGGGGCGAGAGACCCAGTACTTC.

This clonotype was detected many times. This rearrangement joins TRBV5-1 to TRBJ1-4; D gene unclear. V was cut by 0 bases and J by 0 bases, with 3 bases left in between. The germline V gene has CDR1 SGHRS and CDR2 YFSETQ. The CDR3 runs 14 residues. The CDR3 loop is CASSLDSTNEKLFF. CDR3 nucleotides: TGCGCCAGCAGCTTGGATTCAACTAATGAAAAACTGTTTTTT.

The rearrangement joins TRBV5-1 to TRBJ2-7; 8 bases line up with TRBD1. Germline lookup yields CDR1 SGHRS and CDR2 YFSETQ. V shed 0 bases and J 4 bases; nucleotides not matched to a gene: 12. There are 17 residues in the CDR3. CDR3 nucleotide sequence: TGCGCCAGCAGCTTGGCCGGTCAGGGGGCGAAGGTTTACGAGCAGTACTTC. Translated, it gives CASSLAGQGAKVYEQYF. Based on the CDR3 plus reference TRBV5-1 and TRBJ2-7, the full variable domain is KAGVTQTPRYLIKTRGQQVTLSCSPISGHRSVSWYQQTPGQGLQFLFEYFSETQRNKGNFPGRFSGRQFSNSRSEMNVSTLELGDSALYLCASSLAGQGAKVYEQYFGPGTRLTVT.

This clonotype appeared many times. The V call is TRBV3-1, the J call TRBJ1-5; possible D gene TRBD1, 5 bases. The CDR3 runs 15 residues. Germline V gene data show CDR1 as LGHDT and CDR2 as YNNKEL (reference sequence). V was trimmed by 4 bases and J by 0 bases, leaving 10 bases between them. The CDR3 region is CASSRGIYSNQPQHF. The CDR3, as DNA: TGTGCCAGCAGCCGGGGGATTTATAGCAATCAGCCCCAGCATTTT.

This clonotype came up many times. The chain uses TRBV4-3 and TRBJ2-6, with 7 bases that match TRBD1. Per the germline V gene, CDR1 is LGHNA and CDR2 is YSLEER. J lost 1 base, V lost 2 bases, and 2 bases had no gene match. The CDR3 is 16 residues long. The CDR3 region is CASSQKTGSGANVLTF. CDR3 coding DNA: TGCGCCAGCAGCCAAAAGACAGGGTCTGGGGCCAACGTCCTGACTTTC.

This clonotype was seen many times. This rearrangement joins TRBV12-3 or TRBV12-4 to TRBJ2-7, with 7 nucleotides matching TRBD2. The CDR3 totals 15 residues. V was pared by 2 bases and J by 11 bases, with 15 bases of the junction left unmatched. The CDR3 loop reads CASSLIGSPAGMKYF. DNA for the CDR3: TGTGCCAGCAGTTTAATTGGCTCACCAGCGGGGATGAAGTACTTC.

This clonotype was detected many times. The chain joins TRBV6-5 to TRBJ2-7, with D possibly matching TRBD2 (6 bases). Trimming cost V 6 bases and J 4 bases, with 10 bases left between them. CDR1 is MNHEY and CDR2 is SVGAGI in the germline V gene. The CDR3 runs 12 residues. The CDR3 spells CASRGRGYEQYF. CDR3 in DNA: TGTGCCAGCAGGGGACGGGGGTACGAGCAGTACTTC.

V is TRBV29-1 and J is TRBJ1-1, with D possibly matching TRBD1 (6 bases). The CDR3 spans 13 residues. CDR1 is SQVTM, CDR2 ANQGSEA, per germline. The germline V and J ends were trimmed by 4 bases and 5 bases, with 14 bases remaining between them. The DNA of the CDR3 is TGCAGCGTTGGGAATGGGGGGCGGACTGAAGCTTTCTTT. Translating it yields CSVGNGGRTEAFF.

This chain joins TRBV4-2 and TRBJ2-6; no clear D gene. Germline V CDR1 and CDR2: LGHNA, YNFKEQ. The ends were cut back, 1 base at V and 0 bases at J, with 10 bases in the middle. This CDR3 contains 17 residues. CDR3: CASSQVAFSSGANVLTF. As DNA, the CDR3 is TGTGCCAGCAGCCAAGTAGCCTTCAGCTCTGGGGCCAACGTCCTGACTTTC.

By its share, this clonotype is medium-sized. CDR3 in DNA: TGCACCAGCAGCCAAGATTTTTTTCTGCGGGAACCACAGTTGAGCTCCTACAATGAGCAGTTCTTC. It codes for CTSSQDFFLREPQLSSYNEQFF. V gene TRBV1 combines with J gene TRBJ2-1; the listed D gene, TRBD2, was not tested against the DNA. TRBV1 is given as a pseudogene. The CDR3 totals 22 residues.

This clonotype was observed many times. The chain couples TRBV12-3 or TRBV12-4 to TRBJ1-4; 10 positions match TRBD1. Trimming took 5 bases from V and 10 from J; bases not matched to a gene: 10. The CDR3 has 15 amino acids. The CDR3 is CASSGGQGNLGKLFF. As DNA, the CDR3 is TGTGCCAGCAGTGGGGGACAGGGGAACTTGGGAAAACTGTTTTTT.

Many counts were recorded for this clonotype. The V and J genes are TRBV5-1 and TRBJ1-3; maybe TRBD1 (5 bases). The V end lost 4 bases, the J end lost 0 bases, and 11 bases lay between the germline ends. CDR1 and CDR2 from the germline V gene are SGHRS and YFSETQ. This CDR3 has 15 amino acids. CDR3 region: CASSAGTYSGNTIYF. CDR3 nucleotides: TGCGCCAGCAGCGCAGGGACGTACTCTGGAAACACCATATATTTT.

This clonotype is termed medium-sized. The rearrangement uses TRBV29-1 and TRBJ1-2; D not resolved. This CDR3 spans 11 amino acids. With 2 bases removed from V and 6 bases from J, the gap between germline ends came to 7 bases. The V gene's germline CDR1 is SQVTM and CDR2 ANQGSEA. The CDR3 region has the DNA TGCAGCGTTGAAAGACCAGATGGCTACACCTTC. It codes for CSVERPDGYTF.

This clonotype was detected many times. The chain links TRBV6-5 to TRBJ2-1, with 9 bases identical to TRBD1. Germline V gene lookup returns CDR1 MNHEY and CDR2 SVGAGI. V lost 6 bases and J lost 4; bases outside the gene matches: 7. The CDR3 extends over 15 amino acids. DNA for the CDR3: TGTGCCAGCAGCCTACGGACAGGGGTGTACAATGAGCAGTTCTTC. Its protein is CASSLRTGVYNEQFF.